This T cell receptor beta chain stems from a study of T-cell memory formation after mild COVID-19. Study-level results: Clones that contracted from day 15 to 85 were balanced CD4/CD8, while later expanders leaned CD4+. Mainly CM and EM harbored the contracting CD4+ clones; mainly EMRA harbored the CD8+ ones. Some clones that responded were present in memory (sampled pre-infection), which suggests cross-reactive memory joined.

This clonotype showed up many times. Its cognate antigen is unknown. J was trimmed by 10 bases and V by 5 bases; bases with no gene match: 3. The CDR3 runs 12 residues. Per the germline V gene, CDR1 is SGHTA and CDR2 is FQGTGA. Constant-segment-primed 5'RACE gave TCR alpha and TCR beta cDNA libraries with sample barcodes and UMIs. TCRdb called the 5' RACE reads again in MiXCR, with one record for every CDR3 protein. Counted here are about 340,000 distinct CDR3 sequences, over 10% occurring once; the ten biggest clones make up around a fifth. Sample: PBMCs or a T cell subset sorted from them (not recorded which). The sequence came from a man between 18 and 35 years old who had mild COVID-19 (a few samples of this study predate the infection). Cell type and time point are not known. This rearrangement joins TRBV7-3 to TRBJ2-1; 9 nucleotides match TRBD2. Here the CDR3 DNA reads TGTGCCAGCAGCAAACTAGCGGGCGAGCAGTTCTTC. Protein product: CASSKLAGEQFF.